The 3 T cell receptor beta chains below come from one sample, sequenced in a study of T cell responses to AZD1222 COVID-19 vaccine (dated by TCRdb to the early 2020s). Libraries were built with the immunoSEQ multiplex PCR assay. TCRdb re-hosts the immuneACCESS table, in-frame sequences only. Its copies lack some clones; in the studies checked, an unresolved V gene accounts for under half of them, and the cause for the rest is not known. For this sample the table gives 80,000 to 100,000 clones, of which 75% to 90% were detected only once. Around an eighth of the sample belongs to the ten largest clones. Sample time point, as interpreted from the label and publication: about 28 days (+/-7) after the second vaccine dose. The source was peripheral blood, collected 28 days after the second AZD1222 dose. Source of these receptors: an adult who received the AZD1222 COVID-19 vaccine.

The chain combines TRBV7-9 with TRBJ2-2, with 7 positions matching TRBD1. This CDR3 contains 15 residues. CDR1 is SEHNR, CDR2 FQNEAQ, per germline (reference sequence). The V and J ends lost 2 bases and 4 bases, in that order; junction bases with no gene match: 4. CDR3 loop: CASSLKGGGTGELFF. In nucleotides, the CDR3 is TGTGCCAGCAGCTTAAAAGGGGGCGGCACCGGGGAGCTGTTTTTT.

As for this clone: In the same sample, other DNA sequences code for this CDR3. J is TRBJ1-2 and V is TRBV2; D ambiguous. The V gene's germline CDR1 is SNHLY and CDR2 FYNNEI. The CDR3 runs to 14 residues. Trimming shortened V by 4 bases and J by 0 bases, and 9 bases separated the two germline ends. The CDR3 bases are TGTGCCAGCAGTGGAACGGGATCTAACTATGGCTACACCTTC. This codes for CASSGTGSNYGYTF.

In its sample, this clone was seen a few times. The V gene is TRBV6-2 or TRBV6-3, the J gene TRBJ1-1, with D maybe TRBD1 (5 bases). The length of the CDR3 is 16 residues. Deletions cut 0 bases from V and 0 bases from J, with 11 bases between. Germline CDR1 reads MNHEY; CDR2 reads SVGEGT. CDR3 in amino acids: CASSYSSTELNTEAFF. CDR3 coding DNA: TGTGCCAGCAGTTACTCCTCGACAGAGCTGAACACTGAAGCTTTCTTT.